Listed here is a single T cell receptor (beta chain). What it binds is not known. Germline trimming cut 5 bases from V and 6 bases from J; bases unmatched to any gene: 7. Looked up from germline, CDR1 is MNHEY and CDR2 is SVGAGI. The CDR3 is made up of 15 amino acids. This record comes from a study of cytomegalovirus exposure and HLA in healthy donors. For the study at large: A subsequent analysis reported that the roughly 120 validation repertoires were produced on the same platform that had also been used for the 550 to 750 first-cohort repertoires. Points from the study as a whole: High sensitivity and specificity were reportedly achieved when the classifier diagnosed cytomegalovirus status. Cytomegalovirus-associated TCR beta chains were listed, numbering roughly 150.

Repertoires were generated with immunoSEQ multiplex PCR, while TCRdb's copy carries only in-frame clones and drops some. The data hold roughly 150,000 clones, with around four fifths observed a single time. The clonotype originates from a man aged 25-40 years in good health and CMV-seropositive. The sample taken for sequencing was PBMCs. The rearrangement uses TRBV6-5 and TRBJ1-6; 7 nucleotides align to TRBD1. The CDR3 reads CASSGRTGRNSPLHF. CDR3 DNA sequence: TGTGCCAGCAGTGGCCGGACAGGACGTAATTCACCCCTCCACTTT.